The next 21 T cell receptor beta chains were all read from a single sample in a study of vaccination and CD4 T cells after COVID-19. Sequenced with the Oncomine TCR Beta short-read assay was DNA taken from cultured CD4+ T cells. TCRdb re-derived calls from the PCR reads in MiXCR, one entry per CDR3 protein. The sample gives 3,100 or so distinct CDR3 sequences, around 82% of which show up once; 35% to 40% is in the top ten. These receptors are not linked to any known antigen. Treatment given: roughly 11-day PBMC culture with coronavirus spike peptide pools or control peptides (ViraFEST assay). Sequencing was done on a sample of CD4+ T cells from blood, cultured in vitro. Every receptor here comes from a human donor who had recovered from COVID-19.

This chain links TRBV7-9 with TRBJ2-2, with a tentative D call TRBD2 (6 bases). Trimming cost V 2 bases and J 3 bases, with 19 bases left between them. Germline CDR1 and CDR2: SEHNR and FQNEAQ (reference sequence). The CDR3 is made up of 18 amino acids. The CDR3 DNA reads as TGTGCCAGCAGCTTATTATCTAGCGCCGGGGCCCACACCGGGGAGCTGTTTTTT. The encoded protein is CASSLLSSAGAHTGELFF.

To note about this clonotype: This CDR3 is missing its conserved last phenylalanine or tryptophan, likely due to a read error. J is TRBJ1-2 and V is TRBV23-1; D is ambiguous. TRBV23-1 is an ORF, and what it does is uncertain. This CDR3 has 16 amino acids. CDR3 DNA sequence: TGCGTCCTTCTCACGGAGGAGGCCGATTACGTCTATGGCTACACCTTA. It translates to CVLLTEEADYVYGYTL.

The genes are TRBV2 and TRBJ2-7, with 7 bases identical to TRBD1. The J segment lost 2 bases and the V segment lost 6 bases, leaving 7 bases of the junction unmatched. CDR1 SNHLY and CDR2 FYNNEI come from the germline V gene. The CDR3 is made up of 14 amino acids. Here the CDR3 DNA reads TGTGCCAGCAGCGCAAGACAGGGCCCCTACGAGCAGTACTTC. Translated: CASSARQGPYEQYF.

The V call is TRBV30, the J call TRBJ2-3, with D possibly being TRBD2 (6 bases). Trimming pared 3 bases from V and 5 bases from J, leaving 15 bases between. This CDR3 has 14 amino acids. CDR1 is GTSNPN, CDR2 SVGIG, per germline (reference sequence). The CDR3 nucleotides are TGTGCCTGGAGGGCGGGACCAACGGGAGATACGCAGTATTTT. Protein sequence: CAWRAGPTGDTQYF.

This clonotype was observed once. V usage is TRBV10-3 and J usage is TRBJ1-2; 7 positions match TRBD1. CDR1 and CDR2 from the germline V gene are ENHRY and SYGVKD. Germline trimming cut 0 bases from V and 4 bases from J; bases unmatched to any gene: 2. There are 14 residues in the CDR3. CDR3 amino acids: CAISESGGGYGYTF. The CDR3 DNA reads as TGTGCCATCAGTGAGTCAGGGGGCGGCTATGGCTACACCTTC.

V and J are TRBV2 and TRBJ1-6, with D uncertain. Per germline, CDR1 SNHLY and CDR2 FYNNEI. Trimming took off 7 bases at V and 9 bases at J, with 13 bases between the two ends. The CDR3 contains 13 residues. The CDR3 DNA is TGTGCCAGCATGGCAACTGGGGTTTCACCCCTCCACTTT. This encodes CASMATGVSPLHF.

The V call is TRBV4-1, the J call TRBJ1-6; D unresolved. Trimming removed 3 bases from V and 8 bases from J, with 11 bases in between. Germline CDR1 reads MGHRA; CDR2 reads YSYEKL. CDR3 length: 14 residues. This CDR3 is CASSQGGIYSPLHF. Written as DNA, the CDR3 is TGCGCCAGCAGCCAGGGAGGAATATATTCACCCCTCCACTTT.

This chain joins TRBV20-1 and TRBJ1-1; D unclear. Germline CDR1 is DFQATT and CDR2 is SNEGSKA (reference sequence). The CDR3 consists of 11 residues. Trimming took off 0 bases at V and 10 bases at J, with 9 bases between the two ends. The CDR3 sequence: CSARDRGRAFF. CDR3 DNA sequence: TGCAGTGCTAGAGATCGAGGGAGAGCTTTCTTT.

The chain joins TRBV11-1 to TRBJ2-7, with 11 bases lining up with TRBD2. Germline lookup yields CDR1 SGHAT and CDR2 FQDESV (reference sequence). The trim removed 1 base at V and 6 bases at J, leaving 8 bases unmatched. This CDR3 spans 16 amino acids. CDR3 sequence: CASSLDWASGGTEQYF. In DNA form, the CDR3 reads TGTGCCAGCAGCTTAGACTGGGCTAGCGGGGGGACCGAGCAGTACTTC.

The V gene is TRBV20-1, the J gene TRBJ2-1; possible D gene TRBD2, 5 bases. Per germline, CDR1 DFQATT and CDR2 SNEGSKA (reference sequence). V lost 4 bases, J lost 10 bases, and 17 bases lay in between. The CDR3 totals 13 residues. The CDR3 sequence is CSAIPAGLGEQFF. CDR3 DNA: TGCAGTGCTATCCCTGCCGGACTTGGCGAGCAGTTCTTC.

Relative to its sample, this clonotype is medium-sized. Here the CDR3 DNA reads TGTGCCAGCAGTTTCTTCTTCAGCGAAAGCTCCTATAATTCACCCCTCCACTTT. This translates into CASSFFFSESSYNSPLHF. This chain joins TRBV27 and TRBJ1-6; D not resolved. CDR1 MNHEY and CDR2 SMNVEV come from the germline V gene (reference sequence). CDR3 length: 18 amino acids. Trimming removed 3 bases at V and 0 bases at J, with 15 bases between.

The genes are TRBV27 and TRBJ1-2; D perhaps matches TRBD1 (6 bases). CDR1 is MNHEY, CDR2 SMNVEV, per germline (reference sequence). V lost 1 base and J 3 bases, leaving 12 bases between the germline ends. This CDR3 region has 15 residues. CDR3 nucleotides: TGTGCCAGCAGTTTATTAGGGGGGAAACACTATGGCTACACCTTC. Translated, it gives CASSLLGGKHYGYTF.

The V gene is TRBV24-1, the J gene TRBJ1-2; D is undetermined. The germline CDR1 and CDR2 sequences are KGHDR and SFDVKD. V lost 7 bases and J 6 bases, leaving 8 bases between the germline ends. CDR3 length: 11 residues. The CDR3 is CATRGLNGYTF. CDR3 bases: TGTGCCACCAGGGGCCTGAATGGCTACACCTTC.

The rearrangement uses TRBV7-9 and TRBJ1-2; the D gene is possibly TRBD1 (6 bases). The CDR3 extends over 14 amino acids. V gave up 4 bases and J gave up 8 bases, with 17 bases separating them. Looked up from germline, CDR1 is SEHNR and CDR2 is FQNEAQ (reference sequence). The DNA for the CDR3 is TGTGCCAGCAGCTACTTGGACAGCTTTGGCGGCTACACCTTC. It translates to CASSYLDSFGGYTF.

The CDR3 region is CASSGAGGINEQYF. DNA of the CDR3: TGTGCCAGCAGTGGAGCGGGGGGGATCAACGAGCAGTACTTC. V and J are TRBV2 and TRBJ2-7; 10 bases align to TRBD2. The germline gives CDR1 SNHLY, CDR2 FYNNEI. V was pared by 4 bases and J by 5 bases, with 5 bases of the junction left unmatched. This CDR3 is 14 amino acids long.

CDR3 bases: TGTGCCAGCAGTCCGCGACAGGGTTGGAGCGCCGGGCAGTACTTC. Encoded protein: CASSPRQGWSAGQYF. The chain has TRBV6-1 and TRBJ2-7; 7 positions agree with TRBD1. This CDR3 has 15 residues. Trimming at V came to 5 bases and at J to 9 bases, leaving 16 bases not matched to a gene. From germline, CDR1 is MNHNS and CDR2 SASEGT.

The count of this clonotype is one. The chain carries TRBV6-2 or TRBV6-3 and TRBJ1-5; 7 bases are shared with TRBD1. After removal of 2 bases from V and 6 bases from J, the junction contained 10 bases not matched to a gene. The CDR3 is 16 amino acids. Per germline, CDR1 MNHEY and CDR2 SVGEGT. The CDR3 coding sequence is TGTGCCAGCAGTTACCGGATAGGGGGCGTAGCTCAGCCCCAGCATTTT. Protein sequence: CASSYRIGGVAQPQHF.

This sequence joins TRBV19 and TRBJ1-2; 7 positions match TRBD1. CDR1 is LNHDA, CDR2 SQIVND, per germline (reference sequence). After removal of 5 bases from V and 8 bases from J, the junction contained 14 bases not matched to a gene. The CDR3 has 15 residues. The CDR3 sequence is CASSSGGQFPGGYTF. CDR3 in DNA: TGTGCCAGTAGTTCGGGGGGACAGTTTCCCGGGGGCTACACCTTC.

The J gene is TRBJ2-5, the V gene TRBV30; 9 bases fit TRBD1. The V segment lost 2 bases and the J segment 7 bases; nucleotides outside the gene matches: 8. There are 14 residues in the CDR3. The germline V gene encodes CDR1 GTSNPN and CDR2 SVGIG (reference sequence). The CDR3 nucleotides read TGTGCCTGGAGTCTGGGACAGGGATTCGGGACCCAGTACTTC. This translates into CAWSLGQGFGTQYF.

V and J are TRBV29-1 and TRBJ1-2; D perhaps matches TRBD1 (6 bases). This CDR3 is 12 amino acids long. V was clipped by 5 bases and J by 5 bases, with 12 bases between them. The germline CDR1 and CDR2 sequences are SQVTM and ANQGSEA. CDR3 residues: CSVPTGSYGYTF. The CDR3, as DNA: TGCAGCGTTCCTACAGGGAGTTATGGCTACACCTTC.

The sample holds one count of this clonotype. V gene TRBV7-9 combines with J gene TRBJ1-4; D perhaps matches TRBD1 (5 bases). Germline loops: CDR1 SEHNR, CDR2 FQNEAQ (reference sequence). Between the trimmed V and J ends, which lost 4 bases and 3 bases, there was a span of 15 bases. There are 16 residues in the CDR3. The CDR3 loop reads CASSSNREGPNEKLFF. CDR3 coding DNA: TGTGCCAGCAGCTCGAATCGCGAGGGGCCTAATGAAAAACTGTTTTTT.